One sample yielded the 4 T cell receptor beta chains listed below, sequenced in a study of T cells in Graves' hyperthyroidism and ophthalmopathy. Amplification targeted TCR beta CDR3 regions from RNA transcripts. HTBI primers drove first-round RT-PCR of the TCR CDR3. TCRdb recomputed calls from the multiplex PCR reads with MiXCR, one row per CDR3 protein. The sample records fewer than 550,000 distinct CDR3 sequences, roughly 24% being singletons. Sequenced input: blood. These receptors came from a woman in her 30s with Graves' ophthalmopathy.

This clonotype was seen repeatedly, ten times or more. CDR3 nucleotide sequence: TGCGCCAGCAGTTCTCAGGGGGACCAACAGTACTTC. Translation: CASSSQGDQQYF. The genes are TRBV5-1 and TRBJ2-7; TRBD1 aligns across 7 bases. Germline CDR1 and CDR2: SGHRS and YFSETQ. The junction had 9 bases not matched to a gene; V was cut back by 5 bases and J by 10 bases. CDR3 length: 12 residues.

This clonotype was seen a few times. The genes are TRBV18 and TRBJ1-1; TRBD1 matches 8 bases. CDR1 is KGHSH, CDR2 LQKENI, per germline. The V and J ends lost 0 bases and 2 bases, in that order; junction bases with no gene match: 11. CDR3 size: 18 residues. CDR3 nucleotide sequence: TGTGCCAGCTCACCACCGGTTCTCGGGGACAGGATAAACACTGAAGCTTTCTTT. It is translated as CASSPPVLGDRINTEAFF.

This clonotype was picked up a small number of times. This chain connects TRBV7-2 to TRBJ1-1, with D hard to call. The V and J ends lost 7 bases and 0 bases respectively, with 12 bases between them. Germline V gene lookup returns CDR1 SGHTA and CDR2 FQGNSA. The CDR3 loop spans 14 amino acids. CDR3 nucleotides: TGTGCCAGCACCCATCTGGAGGTGAACACTGAAGCTTTCTTT. Amino acids: CASTHLEVNTEAFF.

The chain couples TRBV12-3 or TRBV12-4 to TRBJ2-2, with a tentative D call TRBD1 (6 bases). V lost 4 bases, J lost 0 bases, and 12 bases lay in between. The CDR3 totals 16 residues. CDR3 nucleotide sequence: TGTGCCAGCAGTTACAGGGCGGACGCGAACACCGGGGAGCTGTTTTTT. Translated: CASSYRADANTGELFF.